The 15 T cell receptor beta chains in this list originate from one sample, sequenced in a study of early stage breast cancer tumors. Method: immunoSEQ multiplex PCR; TCRdb's copy keeps in-frame clones and lacks some. The sample records about 36,000 clones, approximately 74% being singletons. The sample taken for sequencing was blood. The receptors were gathered from a person between 55 and 69 years old with breast cancer.

The J gene is TRBJ2-1, the V gene TRBV14, with 9 bases that match TRBD2. Germline-derived CDR1 and CDR2 are SGHDN and FVKESK. The CDR3 totals 16 residues. Trimming removed 5 bases from V and 0 bases from J; junction bases left unmatched: 5. CDR3 residues: CASSTQAGGSYNEQFF. CDR3 DNA sequence: TGTGCCAGCAGCACACAAGCGGGAGGCTCCTACAATGAGCAGTTCTTC.

The chain has TRBV4-1 and TRBJ2-7; 7 bases fit TRBD2. The junction had 6 bases not matched to a gene; V was cut back by 3 bases and J by 7 bases. The CDR3 has 13 amino acids. Germline assignment: CDR1 MGHRA and CDR2 YSYEKL. The CDR3 sequence: CASSQGRGGEQYF. CDR3 nucleotide sequence: TGCGCCAGCAGCCAGGGGCGGGGAGGGGAGCAGTACTTC.

The chain is built from TRBV5-6 and TRBJ2-3, with 11 bases aligning to TRBD2. CDR3 length: 16 amino acids. In germline, CDR1 is SGHDT, CDR2 YYEEEE. Trimming took 2 bases from V and 3 from J; bases not matched to a gene: 5. The CDR3 region is CASSFLLAGVTDTQYF. The CDR3 DNA follows: TGTGCCAGCAGCTTTTTACTAGCGGGAGTGACAGATACGCAGTATTTT.

The chain combines TRBV9 with TRBJ2-5, with 8 bases identical to TRBD1. The V and J ends lost 3 bases and 6 bases, in that order; junction bases with no gene match: 4. Germline CDR1 reads SGDLS; CDR2 reads YYNGEE. This CDR3 spans 13 amino acids. For the CDR3, the DNA is TGTGCCAGCAGCGCCCAGGGGGCGCAGACCCAGTACTTC. This encodes CASSAQGAQTQYF.

The count of this clone is one. This chain connects TRBV28 to TRBJ1-5, with D possibly TRBD1 on 5 matching bases. The germline V gene has CDR1 MDHEN and CDR2 SYDVKM. The CDR3 extends over 14 amino acids. V was clipped by 2 bases and J by 2 bases, with 7 bases between them. This CDR3 is CASSLVGGNQPQHF. The CDR3 DNA reads as TGTGCCAGCAGTTTAGTAGGGGGCAATCAGCCCCAGCATTTT.

J is TRBJ1-2 and V is TRBV7-8; 8 bases line up with TRBD1. The J segment lost 7 bases and the V segment lost 5 bases, leaving 9 bases of the junction unmatched. CDR3 length: 14 amino acids. Germline CDR1 and CDR2: SGHVS and FQNEAQ. CDR3 sequence reads: CASSDRGTGLGYTF. The CDR3 coding sequence is TGTGCCAGCAGCGACCGAGGGACAGGTCTTGGCTACACCTTC.

V and J are TRBV6-5 and TRBJ2-7; D is ambiguous. The CDR3 sequence is 10 residues long. The V gene lost 5 bases and the J gene lost 3 bases, with 2 bases spanning the gap. Germline lookup yields CDR1 MNHEY and CDR2 SVGAGI. The CDR3: CASSDYEQYF. As DNA, the CDR3 is TGTGCCAGCAGTGACTACGAGCAGTACTTC.

The genes are TRBV9 and TRBJ2-2, with 8 positions matching TRBD1. CDR1 is SGDLS, CDR2 YYNGEE, per germline. This CDR3 is built from 15 residues. Losses at the gene ends were 3 bases for V and 6 bases for J; bases not matched to a gene: 7. This CDR3 is CASSASGGFPGELFF. The CDR3, as DNA: TGTGCCAGCAGCGCCTCAGGGGGCTTTCCCGGGGAGCTGTTTTTT.

The genes are TRBV7-9 and TRBJ2-2; TRBD2 matches 9 bases. V was pared by 4 bases and J by 8 bases, with 14 bases of the junction left unmatched. The CDR3 is made up of 17 amino acids. The germline V gene encodes CDR1 SEHNR and CDR2 FQNEAQ (reference sequence). This CDR3 is CASSSGFAGGPLGELFF. The CDR3 DNA is TGTGCCAGCAGCTCAGGTTTCGCGGGAGGGCCGCTGGGGGAGCTGTTTTTT.

The chain has TRBV11-2 and TRBJ2-3, with 8 bases fitting TRBD1. The junction had 8 bases not matched to a gene; V was cut back by 5 bases and J by 1 base. Germline V gives CDR1 SGHAT, CDR2 FQNNGV. There are 16 residues in the CDR3. The CDR3 DNA sequence: TGTGCCAGCAGCCTGGGACAGGTTACCCGCACAGATACGCAGTATTTT. This encodes CASSLGQVTRTDTQYF.

The rearrangement links TRBV9 to TRBJ2-7; D not resolved. The V and J ends lost 0 bases and 0 bases respectively, with 7 bases between them. The CDR3 totals 14 residues. Germline CDR1 reads SGDLS; CDR2 reads YYNGEE. The CDR3 protein is CASSVGISSYEQYF. As DNA, the CDR3 is TGTGCCAGCAGCGTAGGGATAAGCTCCTACGAGCAGTACTTC.

This chain joins TRBV28 and TRBJ2-7; no definite D call. There are 14 residues in the CDR3. Germline V gives CDR1 MDHEN, CDR2 SYDVKM. The V gene lost 6 bases and the J gene lost 3 bases, with 15 bases spanning the gap. Written as DNA, the CDR3 is TGTGCCAGCAGCAGATCCGACCCCCGCTACGAGCAGTACTTC. Its translation: CASSRSDPRYEQYF.

The chain is built from TRBV5-6 and TRBJ2-3; D is unclear. Germline V gene lookup returns CDR1 SGHDT and CDR2 YYEEEE. V lost 5 bases, J lost 0 bases, and 13 bases lay in between. The length of the CDR3 is 15 residues. The CDR3 region is CASSILQTSTDTQYF. The CDR3, as DNA: TGTGCCAGCAGTATTCTACAGACTAGCACAGATACGCAGTATTTT.

This rearrangement joins TRBV4-1 to TRBJ2-3; maybe TRBD2 (5 bases). The CDR3 consists of 15 residues. V was shortened by 5 bases and J by 4 bases, with 16 bases between the two germline ends. The germline gives CDR1 MGHRA, CDR2 YSYEKL. DNA of the CDR3: TGCGCCAGCAGCAACCCGGGCCAGAGGGCAGATACGCAGTATTTT. It encodes CASSNPGQRADTQYF.

This CDR3 is CASSSGPLRETQYF. The CDR3, as DNA: TGTGCCAGCAGCTCGGGCCCCCTCCGAGAGACCCAGTACTTC. The V gene is TRBV7-2, the J gene TRBJ2-5; D is ambiguous. The V and J ends lost 4 bases and 4 bases respectively, with 13 bases between them. The CDR3 has 14 residues. In germline, CDR1 is SGHTA, CDR2 FQGNSA.